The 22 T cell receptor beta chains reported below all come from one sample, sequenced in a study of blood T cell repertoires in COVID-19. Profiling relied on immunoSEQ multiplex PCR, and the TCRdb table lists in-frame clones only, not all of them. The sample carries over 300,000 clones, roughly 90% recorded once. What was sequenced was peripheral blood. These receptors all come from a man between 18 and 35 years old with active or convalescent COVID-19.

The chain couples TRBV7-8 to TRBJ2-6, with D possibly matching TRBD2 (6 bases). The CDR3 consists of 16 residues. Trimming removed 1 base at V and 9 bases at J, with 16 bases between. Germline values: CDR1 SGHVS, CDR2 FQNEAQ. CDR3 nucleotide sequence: TGTGCCAGCAGCTTAGGGACGGTACGGAGGGTCAACGTCCTGACTTTC. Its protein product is CASSLGTVRRVNVLTF.

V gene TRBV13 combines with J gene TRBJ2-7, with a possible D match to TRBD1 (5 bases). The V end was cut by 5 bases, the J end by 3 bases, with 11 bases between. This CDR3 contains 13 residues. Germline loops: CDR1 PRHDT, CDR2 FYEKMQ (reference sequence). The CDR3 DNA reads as TGTGCCAGCAGCAGCCGACAGATCTACGAGCAGTACTTC. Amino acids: CASSSRQIYEQYF.

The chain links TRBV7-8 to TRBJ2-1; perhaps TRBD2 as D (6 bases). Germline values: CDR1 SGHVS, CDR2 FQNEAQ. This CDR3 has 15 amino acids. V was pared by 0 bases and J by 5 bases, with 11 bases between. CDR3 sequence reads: CASSLALWGDNEQFF. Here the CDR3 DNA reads TGTGCCAGCAGCTTAGCACTCTGGGGGGACAATGAGCAGTTCTTC.

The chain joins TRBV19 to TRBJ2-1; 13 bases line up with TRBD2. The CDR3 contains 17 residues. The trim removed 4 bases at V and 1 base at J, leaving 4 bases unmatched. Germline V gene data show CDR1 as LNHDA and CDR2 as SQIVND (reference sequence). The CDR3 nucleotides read TGTGCCAGTAGTAGGGGACTAGCGGGAAAGTCCTACAATGAGCAGTTCTTC. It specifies CASSRGLAGKSYNEQFF.

The CDR3 DNA sequence: TGTGCCAGCAGGGTTGGACAGGGTGGCGGGGAGCTGTTTTTT. It translates to CASRVGQGGGELFF. J is TRBJ2-2 and V is TRBV2; 8 bases line up with TRBD1. Unmatched junction bases numbered 7, after V lost 6 bases and J lost 7 bases. CDR1 and CDR2 (germline): SNHLY, FYNNEI. This CDR3 is built from 14 residues.

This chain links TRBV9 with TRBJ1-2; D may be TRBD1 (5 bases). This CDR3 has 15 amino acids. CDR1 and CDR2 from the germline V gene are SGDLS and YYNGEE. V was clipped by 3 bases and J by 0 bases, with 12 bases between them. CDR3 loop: CASSATETANYGYTF. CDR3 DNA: TGTGCCAGCAGCGCCACCGAGACAGCTAACTATGGCTACACCTTC.

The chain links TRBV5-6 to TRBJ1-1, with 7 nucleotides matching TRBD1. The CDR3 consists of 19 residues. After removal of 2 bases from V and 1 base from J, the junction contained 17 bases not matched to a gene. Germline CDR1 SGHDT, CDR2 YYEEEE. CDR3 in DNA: TGTGCCAGCAGCTTAAATGGGGTCAAGAGGGGGCAGGCGAACACTGAAGCTTTCTTT. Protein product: CASSLNGVKRGQANTEAFF.

The CDR3 region is CASSLVIAGEETQYF. CDR3 bases: TGTGCCAGCAGCTTAGTGATAGCGGGAGAGGAGACCCAGTACTTC. The chain carries TRBV7-2 and TRBJ2-5; 9 bases agree with TRBD2. The germline V gene has CDR1 SGHTA and CDR2 FQGNSA. V lost 1 base, J lost 5 bases, and 5 bases stayed unmatched. The CDR3 runs to 15 residues.

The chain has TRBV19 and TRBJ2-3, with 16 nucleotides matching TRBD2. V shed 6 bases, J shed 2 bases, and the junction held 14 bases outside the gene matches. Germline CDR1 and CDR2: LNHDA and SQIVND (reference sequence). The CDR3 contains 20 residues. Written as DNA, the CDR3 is TGTGCCAGTAGGAGCCCTATTCTGGGACTAGCGGGAGGGCTCACAGATACGCAGTATTTT. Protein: CASRSPILGLAGGLTDTQYF.

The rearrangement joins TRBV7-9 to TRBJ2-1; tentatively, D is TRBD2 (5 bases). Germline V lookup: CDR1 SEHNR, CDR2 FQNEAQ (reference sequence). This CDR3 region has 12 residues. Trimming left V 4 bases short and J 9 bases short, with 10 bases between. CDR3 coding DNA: TGTGCCAGCAGCTATAGCGTGGGTGAGCAGTTCTTC. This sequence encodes CASSYSVGEQFF. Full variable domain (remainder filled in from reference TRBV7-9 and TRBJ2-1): DTGVSQNPRHKITKRGQNVTFRCDPISEHNRLYWYRQTLGQGPEFLTYFQNEAQLEKSRLLSDRFSAERPKGSFSTLEIQRTEQGDSAMYLCASSYSVGEQFFGPGTRLTVL.

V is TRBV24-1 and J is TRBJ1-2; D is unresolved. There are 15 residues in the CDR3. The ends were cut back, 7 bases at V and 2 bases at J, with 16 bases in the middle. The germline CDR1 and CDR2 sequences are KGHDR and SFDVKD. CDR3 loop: CATSSPPGKNYGYTF. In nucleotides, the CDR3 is TGTGCCACCAGCTCCCCGCCGGGGAAGAACTATGGCTACACCTTC.

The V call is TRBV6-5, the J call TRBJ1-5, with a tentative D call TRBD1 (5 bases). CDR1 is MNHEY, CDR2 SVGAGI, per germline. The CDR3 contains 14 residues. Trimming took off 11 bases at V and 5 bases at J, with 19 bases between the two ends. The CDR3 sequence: CASKRLGGDQPQHF. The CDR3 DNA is TGTGCCTCTAAACGGTTGGGGGGTGATCAGCCCCAGCATTTT.

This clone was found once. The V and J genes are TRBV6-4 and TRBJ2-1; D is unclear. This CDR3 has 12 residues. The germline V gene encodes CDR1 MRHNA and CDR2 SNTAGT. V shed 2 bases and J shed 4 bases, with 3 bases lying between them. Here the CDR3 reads CASSDLYNEQFF. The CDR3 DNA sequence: TGTGCCAGCAGTGACCTATACAATGAGCAGTTCTTC.

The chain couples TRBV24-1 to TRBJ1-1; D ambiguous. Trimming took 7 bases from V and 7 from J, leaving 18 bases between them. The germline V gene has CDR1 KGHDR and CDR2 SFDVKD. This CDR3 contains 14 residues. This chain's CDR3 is CATRAEGSPLEAFF. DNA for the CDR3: TGTGCCACCAGAGCCGAGGGTTCACCACTTGAAGCTTTCTTT.

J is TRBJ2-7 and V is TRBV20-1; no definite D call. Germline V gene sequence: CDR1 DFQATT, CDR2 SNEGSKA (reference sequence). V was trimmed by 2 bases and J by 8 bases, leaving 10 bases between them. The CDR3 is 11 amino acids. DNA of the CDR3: TGCAGTGCTAGAACGTCTACGAAGCAGTACTTC. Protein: CSARTSTKQYF.

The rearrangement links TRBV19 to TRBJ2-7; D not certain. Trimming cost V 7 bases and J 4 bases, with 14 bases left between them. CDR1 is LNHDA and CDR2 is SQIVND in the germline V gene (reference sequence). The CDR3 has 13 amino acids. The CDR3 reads CASTSSPNYEQYF. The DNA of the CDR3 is TGTGCCAGTACCTCGAGCCCGAATTACGAGCAGTACTTC.

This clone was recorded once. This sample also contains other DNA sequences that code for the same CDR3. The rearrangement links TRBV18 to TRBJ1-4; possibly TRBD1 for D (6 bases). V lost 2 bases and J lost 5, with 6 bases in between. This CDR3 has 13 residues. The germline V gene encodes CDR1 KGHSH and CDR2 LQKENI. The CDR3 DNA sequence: TGTGCCAGCTCACCAGGACAGAATGAAAAACTGTTTTTT. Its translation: CASSPGQNEKLFF. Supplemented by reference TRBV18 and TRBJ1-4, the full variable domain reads NAGVMQNPRHLVRRRGQEARLRCSPMKGHSHVYWYRQLPEEGLKFMVYLQKENIIDESGMPKERFSAEFPKEGPSILRIQQVVRGDSAAYFCASSPGQNEKLFFGSGTQLSVL.

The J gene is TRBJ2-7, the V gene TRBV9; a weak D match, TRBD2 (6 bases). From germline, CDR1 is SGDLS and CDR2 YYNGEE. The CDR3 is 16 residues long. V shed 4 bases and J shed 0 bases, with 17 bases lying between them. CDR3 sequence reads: CASSRTLLGLSYEQYF. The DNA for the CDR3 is TGTGCCAGCAGCCGGACCTTGTTGGGACTCTCCTACGAGCAGTACTTC.

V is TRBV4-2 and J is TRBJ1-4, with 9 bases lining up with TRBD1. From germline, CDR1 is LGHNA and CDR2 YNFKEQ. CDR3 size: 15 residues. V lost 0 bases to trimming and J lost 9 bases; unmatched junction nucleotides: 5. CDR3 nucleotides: TGTGCCAGCAGCCAAGACGGACAGGGGACAAAAAAACTGTTTTTT. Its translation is CASSQDGQGTKKLFF.

CDR3 DNA sequence: TGTGCCAGCAGCATCTTAGCGGGGGACTACAATGAGCAGTTCTTC. Translating gives CASSILAGDYNEQFF. The chain recombines TRBV5-4 with TRBJ2-1; 9 bases match TRBD2. Germline lookup yields CDR1 SGHNT and CDR2 YYREEE (reference sequence). CDR3 length equals 15 residues. V was pared by 4 bases and J by 3 bases, with 5 bases of the junction left unmatched.

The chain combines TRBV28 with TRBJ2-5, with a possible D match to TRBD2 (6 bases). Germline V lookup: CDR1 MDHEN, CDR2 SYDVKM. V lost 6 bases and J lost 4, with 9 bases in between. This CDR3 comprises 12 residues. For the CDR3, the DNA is TGTGCCAGCAGACCCGGGGGAGAGACCCAGTACTTC. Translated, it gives CASRPGGETQYF.

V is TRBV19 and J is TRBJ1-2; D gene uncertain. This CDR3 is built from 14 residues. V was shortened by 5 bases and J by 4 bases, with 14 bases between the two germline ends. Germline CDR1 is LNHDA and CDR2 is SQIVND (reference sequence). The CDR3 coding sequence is TGTGCCAGTAGTCTGGGGAGTCGTGTCTATGGCTACACCTTC. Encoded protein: CASSLGSRVYGYTF. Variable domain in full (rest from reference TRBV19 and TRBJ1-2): DGGITQSPKYLFRKEGQNVTLSCEQNLNHDAMYWYRQDPGQGLRLIYYSQIVNDFQKGDIAEGYSVSREKKESFPLTVTSAQKNPTAFYLCASSLGSRVYGYTFGSGTRLTVV.